The 7 T cell receptor beta chains below all came from one sample that was sequenced in a study of blood T cell repertoires in COVID-19. The repertoire was sequenced with immunoSEQ multiplex PCR; TCRdb's copy has only in-frame clones and lacks some. The sample consists of 30,000 or so clones, 82% of them appearing once. Sample: peripheral blood. Receptors were obtained from an elderly man with active or convalescent COVID-19.

This clone has only a few counts. This chain joins TRBV27 and TRBJ2-7, with 7 nucleotides matching TRBD1. Looked up from germline, CDR1 is MNHEY and CDR2 is SMNVEV (reference sequence). The ends lost 8 bases at V and 2 bases at J; junction bases unmatched: 12. CDR3 size: 15 residues. The CDR3 bases are TGTGCCAGCGCCGATACAGGGGAAAAGGCCTACGAGCAGTACTTC. Translation: CASADTGEKAYEQYF.

This clone is termed medium-sized. The chain recombines TRBV7-9 with TRBJ2-7; TRBD1 aligns across 7 bases. Germline CDR1 and CDR2: SEHNR and FQNEAQ (reference sequence). V lost 5 bases, J lost 5 bases, and 3 bases stayed unmatched. The CDR3 is 12 amino acids. The CDR3 region is CASSLTGNEQYF. The CDR3 DNA reads TGTGCCAGCAGCCTGACAGGGAACGAGCAGTACTTC.

The rearrangement links TRBV6-2 or TRBV6-3 to TRBJ2-5; D is possibly TRBD1 (5 bases). Germline CDR1 reads MNHEY; CDR2 reads SVGEGT. The CDR3 has 16 residues. Trimming cost V 1 base and J 3 bases, with 15 bases left between them. CDR3 coding DNA: TGTGCCAGCAGTTACTTGGTAGTGGTAGGGGAAGAGACCCAGTACTTC. It encodes CASSYLVVVGEETQYF.

The rearrangement links TRBV6-1 to TRBJ2-1, with TRBD2 identical over 9 bases. Germline values: CDR1 MNHNS, CDR2 SASEGT. The V gene end was trimmed by 3 bases and the J gene end by 7 bases; junction bases not matched to a gene: 10. The CDR3 totals 16 residues. The CDR3 DNA is TGTGCCAGCAGTGAGGGGCGGGAGGGTTTGTGGAATGAGCAGTTCTTC. Translating it yields CASSEGREGLWNEQFF.

In this sample, this clone turned up a few times. This chain joins TRBV10-1 and TRBJ1-1; the D is unclear. This CDR3 contains 13 residues. Trimming stripped 2 bases from V and 12 bases from J, with 16 bases between. Germline values: CDR1 WNHNN, CDR2 SYGVQD (reference sequence). The CDR3 DNA reads TGCGCCAGCAGTGAGGGAAGGCGGGCTGAGACTTTCTTT. Residues: CASSEGRRAETFF.

V and J are TRBV7-6 and TRBJ2-1; 9 nucleotides match TRBD2. The CDR3 has 16 residues. Germline V gene data show CDR1 as SGHVS and CDR2 as FNYEAQ. J gave up 8 bases and V 1 base, and 9 bases lay outside the gene matches. The CDR3 is CASSLVVSSGIYEQFF. Here the CDR3 DNA reads TGTGCCAGCAGCTTAGTAGTCTCTAGCGGGATTTATGAGCAGTTCTTC.

V and J are TRBV11-2 and TRBJ1-1; the D gene is possibly TRBD1 (5 bases). The CDR3 loop spans 16 amino acids. CDR1 and CDR2 (germline): SGHAT, FQNNGV. Trimming took off 0 bases at V and 2 bases at J, with 13 bases between the two ends. In nucleotides, the CDR3 is TGTGCCAGCAGCTTAGATAGCGGGGGACCTAACACTGAAGCTTTCTTT. Protein: CASSLDSGGPNTEAFF.